The sequence of this T cell receptor beta chain was determined in a study of regulatory T cells in long-lasting Graves disease. This clonotype was seen at least ten times. Sample time point: newly diagnosed GD, antithyroid drugs for less than 3 months. Generation of the TCR library employed RNA extracted from PBMCs. Building of the TCR beta libraries involved iRepertoire HTBI primers and Arm-PCR of CDR3 regions. Via MiXCR, TCRdb re-called the multiplex PCR reads, giving one row per CDR3 protein. The sample has a few hundred thousand distinct CDR3 sequences, about 17% seen once. Per the germline V gene, CDR1 is MDHEN and CDR2 is SYDVKM. Trimming removed 6 bases at V and 5 bases at J, with 10 bases between. This CDR3 is 12 amino acids long.

This receptor was obtained from a female donor with Graves disease. The chain couples TRBV28 to TRBJ2-5; D is ambiguous. Material: peripheral blood mononuclear cells (PBMCs), obtained at new diagnosis, from a patient treated with antithyroid drugs. CDR3 sequence reads: CASSVGLETQYF. In DNA form, the CDR3 reads TGTGCCAGCAGCGTGGGTTTGGAGACCCAGTACTTC.